The 13 T cell receptor beta chains in this list originate from one sample, sequenced in a study of cytomegalovirus exposure and HLA in healthy donors. The study ran its PCR with 60 Vbeta and 13 Jbeta primers. TCRdb's copy holds only in-frame clones and misses some; the assay was immunoSEQ multiplex PCR. The data show about 160,000 clones, approximately 76% seen once. Sample: PBMCs. These receptor sequences come from a man in his fifties or sixties in good health and CMV-seronegative.

The chain couples TRBV19 to TRBJ2-7, with D possibly matching TRBD2 (5 bases). The V gene lost 5 bases and the J gene lost 3 bases, with 14 bases spanning the gap. CDR1 LNHDA and CDR2 SQIVND come from the germline V gene (reference sequence). The CDR3 runs to 14 residues. The CDR3: CASSEGDGRYEQYF. In nucleotides, the CDR3 is TGTGCCAGTAGTGAGGGAGACGGGCGCTACGAGCAGTACTTC.

The V and J genes are TRBV30 and TRBJ1-1, with TRBD1 as a possible D gene (6 bases). V shed 5 bases and J shed 11 bases, with 18 bases lying between them. CDR3 length: 12 amino acids. Germline CDR1 GTSNPN, CDR2 SVGIG (reference sequence). This CDR3 is CAWGVMTGWAFF. CDR3 nucleotide sequence: TGTGCCTGGGGAGTCATGACAGGCTGGGCTTTCTTT.

On this clone: The same CDR3 arises from other DNA sequences in this sample as well. The rearrangement uses TRBV6-5 and TRBJ2-7; the match to TRBD1 covers 9 bases. Per the germline V gene, CDR1 is MNHEY and CDR2 is SVGAGI. Germline trimming cut 0 bases from V and 2 bases from J; bases unmatched to any gene: 5. The CDR3 contains 16 residues. The CDR3 region has the DNA TGTGCCAGCAGTTACTCTACCGGGACAGGGACCTACGAGCAGTACTTC. Its translation: CASSYSTGTGTYEQYF.

This clone was recorded once. V and J are TRBV5-4 and TRBJ2-5; D might be TRBD1 (6 bases). From germline, CDR1 is SGHNT and CDR2 YYREEE (reference sequence). This CDR3 region has 15 residues. Trimming left V 0 bases short and J 3 bases short, with 12 bases between. The CDR3 sequence: CASSLDLGAEETQYF. The CDR3 DNA is TGTGCCAGCAGCTTGGATTTGGGGGCGGAAGAGACCCAGTACTTC.

This chain links TRBV18 with TRBJ1-5; the match to TRBD1 covers 8 bases. Trimming at V came to 4 bases and at J to 4 bases, leaving 6 bases not matched to a gene. The CDR3 is made up of 15 amino acids. Germline CDR1 is KGHSH and CDR2 is LQKENI. This CDR3 is CASSLTGERNQPQHF. For the CDR3, the DNA is TGTGCCAGCTCACTGACAGGGGAGAGGAATCAGCCCCAGCATTTT. Together with reference TRBV18 and TRBJ1-5, the CDR3 gives the full variable domain: NAGVMQNPRHLVRRRGQEARLRCSPMKGHSHVYWYRQLPEEGLKFMVYLQKENIIDESGMPKERFSAEFPKEGPSILRIQQVVRGDSAAYFCASSLTGERNQPQHFGDGTRLSIL.

The chain combines TRBV10-2 with TRBJ1-2, with D perhaps matching TRBD1 (5 bases). This CDR3 is built from 14 residues. Trimming pared 3 bases from V and 4 bases from J, leaving 12 bases between. Germline CDR1 and CDR2: WSHSY and SAAADI. In DNA, the CDR3 is TGCGCCAGCAGTGAATCCGGGGGAGGCTATGGCTACACCTTC. Residues: CASSESGGGYGYTF.

The chain employs TRBV7-2 and TRBJ2-3; no reliable D call. Trimming stripped 2 bases from V and 8 bases from J, with 8 bases between. The CDR3 loop spans 12 amino acids. In germline, CDR1 is SGHTA, CDR2 FQGNSA. The CDR3 region is CASSLQYGTQYF. The CDR3 region has the DNA TGTGCCAGCAGCTTACAGTATGGTACGCAGTATTTT. Variable domain in full (rest from reference TRBV7-2 and TRBJ2-3): GAGVSQSPSNKVTEKGKDVELRCDPISGHTALYWYRQSLGQGLEFLIYFQGNSAPDKSGLPSDRFSAERTGGSVSTLTIQRTQQEDSAVYLCASSLQYGTQYFGPGTRLTVL.

V usage is TRBV7-3 and J usage is TRBJ2-1, with a possible D match to TRBD1 (6 bases). V lost 0 bases and J lost 3, with 15 bases in between. Germline CDR1 reads SGHTA; CDR2 reads FQGTGA. The CDR3 contains 17 residues. As DNA, the CDR3 is TGTGCCAGCAGCTTAACCCTCGGGGACACCCGCTACAATGAGCAGTTCTTC. Translated, it gives CASSLTLGDTRYNEQFF.

The chain has TRBV5-1 and TRBJ2-1, with 13 bases lining up with TRBD2. CDR3 length: 19 residues. The germline V gene has CDR1 SGHRS and CDR2 YFSETQ. The trim removed 3 bases at V and 4 bases at J, leaving 13 bases unmatched. The CDR3 coding sequence is TGCGCCAGCAGCTCCAAACAAGGGACTAGCGGGACACAATACAATGAGCAGTTCTTC. It translates to CASSSKQGTSGTQYNEQFF. The variable domain in full, completed from reference TRBV5-1 and TRBJ2-1, reads KAGVTQTPRYLIKTRGQQVTLSCSPISGHRSVSWYQQTPGQGLQFLFEYFSETQRNKGNFPGRFSGRQFSNSRSEMNVSTLELGDSALYLCASSSKQGTSGTQYNEQFFGPGTRLTVL.

Comment on this clone: The sample carries other DNA sequences with the same CDR3. The CDR3 sequence: CASSYSGGSGAYEQYF. In nucleotides, the CDR3 is TGTGCCAGCAGTTACTCCGGCGGGAGTGGTGCCTACGAGCAGTACTTC. The chain recombines TRBV6-5 with TRBJ2-7; 7 nucleotides agree with TRBD2. Trimming removed 0 bases from V and 2 bases from J; junction bases left unmatched: 7. CDR1 is MNHEY and CDR2 is SVGAGI in the germline V gene. This CDR3 contains 16 residues.

Worth noting for this clone: This likely comes from a read error, as the CDR3 has no conserved phenylalanine or tryptophan at its end. CDR3 in amino acids: CASSLLPGQGAYEQYL. DNA for the CDR3: TGCGCCAGCAGCTTGCTCCCGGGACAGGGGGCCTACGAGCAGTACCTC. The chain employs TRBV5-1 and TRBJ2-7; 11 nucleotides line up with TRBD1. Germline V gives CDR1 SGHRS, CDR2 YFSETQ. Trimming removed 1 base from V and 2 bases from J; junction bases left unmatched: 5. This CDR3 has 16 amino acids.

The genes are TRBV5-1 and TRBJ2-2, with D uncertain. The CDR3 extends over 11 amino acids. Trimming stripped 6 bases from V and 3 bases from J, with 3 bases between. CDR1 is SGHRS, CDR2 YFSETQ, per germline. CDR3: CASTDTGELFF. Here the CDR3 DNA reads TGCGCCAGCACCGACACCGGGGAGCTGTTTTTT.

This chain joins TRBV2 and TRBJ2-7; D gene unclear. The germline V and J ends were trimmed by 0 bases and 6 bases, with 9 bases remaining between them. The CDR3 sequence is 13 residues long. CDR1 and CDR2 (germline): SNHLY, FYNNEI. The CDR3 DNA reads TGTGCCAGCAGTGAAGCTAGGCAGGTCGAGCAGTACTTC. It encodes CASSEARQVEQYF.